Following are 9 T cell receptor beta chains from one sample sequenced in a study of regulatory T cells in long-lasting Graves disease. Time point noted: newly diagnosed GD, antithyroid drugs for less than 3 months. The TCR library used RNA extracted from PBMCs. According to the study, TCR beta libraries were built with iRepertoire HTBI primers and CDR3-region Arm-PCR. Each CDR3 protein is one row after TCRdb ran MiXCR on the multiplex PCR reads. The sample carries 400,000 to 450,000 distinct CDR3 sequences, 16% recorded once. These same data were also listed under a study on T cells in Graves' hyperthyroidism and ophthalmopathy.

Sequences were derived from peripheral blood mononuclear cells (PBMCs), sampled at new diagnosis, from a patient treated with antithyroid drugs. Receptors originate from a woman in her twenties or thirties with Graves disease.

Comments on this clonotype: Given a much more abundant clone one base away, this may be a read error. This chain connects TRBV3-1 to TRBJ1-2; D is perhaps TRBD1 (6 bases). The CDR3 is 12 amino acids. Per germline, CDR1 LGHDT and CDR2 YNNKEL (reference sequence). The ends were cut back, 5 bases at V and 8 bases at J, with 12 bases in the middle. The CDR3 DNA follows: TGTGCCAGCAGCGCCGGGGGGCCAGGCTACACCTTC. This gives the protein CASSAGGPGYTF.

This clonotype was seen many times. For the CDR3, the DNA is TGCAGTGCTAGACAGGGGTCCTCCTCCTACGAGCAGTACTTC. This gives the protein CSARQGSSSYEQYF. The chain uses TRBV20-1 and TRBJ2-7; D is perhaps TRBD1 (6 bases). Trimming took off 2 bases at V and 0 bases at J, with 11 bases between the two ends. The V gene's germline CDR1 is DFQATT and CDR2 SNEGSKA (reference sequence). The CDR3 consists of 14 residues.

This clonotype occurred many times. The rearrangement links TRBV6-2 or TRBV6-3 to TRBJ2-3; tentatively, D is TRBD2 (6 bases). This CDR3 has 17 amino acids. Germline V gene lookup returns CDR1 MNHEY and CDR2 SVGEGT. V lost 0 bases, J lost 5 bases, and 18 bases lay in between. CDR3 amino acids: CASSYSVSAGFGDTQYF. The CDR3 DNA follows: TGTGCCAGCAGTTACTCGGTATCTGCGGGATTCGGAGATACGCAGTATTTT.

This clonotype was seen repeatedly, ten times or more. The gene calls are TRBV12-3 or TRBV12-4 and TRBJ2-5, with D tentatively TRBD1 (6 bases). With 7 bases removed from V and 0 bases from J, the gap between germline ends came to 15 bases. The CDR3 extends over 15 amino acids. The CDR3 spells CASTPDSIDQETQYF. CDR3 coding DNA: TGTGCCAGCACCCCGGACAGCATAGACCAAGAGACCCAGTACTTC.

At least ten counts were recorded for this clonotype. V and J are TRBV11-3 and TRBJ1-1; 7 nucleotides align to TRBD1. This CDR3 is 19 amino acids long. V lost 1 base and J lost 5; bases outside the gene matches: 19. Germline lookup yields CDR1 SGHNT and CDR2 YENEEA. CDR3: CASSLGLTSGQTVCTEAFF. The CDR3 region has the DNA TGTGCCAGCAGCTTAGGTCTCACTTCGGGACAGACGGTTTGTACTGAAGCTTTCTTT.

The gene calls are TRBV20-1 and TRBJ1-5; 9 bases align to TRBD1. The trim removed 6 bases at V and 2 bases at J, leaving 20 bases unmatched. CDR1 DFQATT and CDR2 SNEGSKA come from the germline V gene (reference sequence). The CDR3 sequence is 19 residues long. CDR3 DNA sequence: TGCAGTGCCCTCGGGACAGGGACCCCGGCGCGTGGGGGCAATCAGCCCCAGCATTTT. Translated, it gives CSALGTGTPARGGNQPQHF.

This clonotype was recorded at least ten times. V usage is TRBV6-1 and J usage is TRBJ2-7; D is undetermined. Germline CDR1 reads MNHNS; CDR2 reads SASEGT. Trimming removed 5 bases from V and 3 bases from J, with 17 bases in between. CDR3 length: 15 residues. The CDR3 nucleotides read TGTGCCAGCAGTCCCCTCGGAGTTCTCGTCTACGAGCAGTACTTC. It codes for CASSPLGVLVYEQYF.

This clonotype was seen ten or more times. J is TRBJ1-3 and V is TRBV7-2; weak D call: TRBD1 (6 bases). This CDR3 comprises 15 residues. V was clipped by 7 bases and J by 0 bases, with 13 bases between them. In germline, CDR1 is SGHTA, CDR2 FQGNSA. The CDR3 spells CASILDSTSGNTIYF. As DNA, the CDR3 is TGTGCCAGCATCCTGGACAGTACCTCTGGAAACACCATATATTTT.

This clonotype was counted ten times or more. The V and J genes are TRBV19 and TRBJ2-7; D unresolved. The CDR3 length is 13 residues. Trimming took off 5 bases at V and 7 bases at J, with 15 bases between the two ends. Looked up from germline, CDR1 is LNHDA and CDR2 is SQIVND (reference sequence). The DNA for the CDR3 is TGTGCCAGTAGTCCGGCCCCACCGAGGGAGCAGTACTTC. This sequence encodes CASSPAPPREQYF. Looking up the rest from reference TRBV19 and TRBJ2-7 gives the full variable domain: DGGITQSPKYLFRKEGQNVTLSCEQNLNHDAMYWYRQDPGQGLRLIYYSQIVNDFQKGDIAEGYSVSREKKESFPLTVTSAQKNPTAFYLCASSPAPPREQYFGPGTRLTVT.